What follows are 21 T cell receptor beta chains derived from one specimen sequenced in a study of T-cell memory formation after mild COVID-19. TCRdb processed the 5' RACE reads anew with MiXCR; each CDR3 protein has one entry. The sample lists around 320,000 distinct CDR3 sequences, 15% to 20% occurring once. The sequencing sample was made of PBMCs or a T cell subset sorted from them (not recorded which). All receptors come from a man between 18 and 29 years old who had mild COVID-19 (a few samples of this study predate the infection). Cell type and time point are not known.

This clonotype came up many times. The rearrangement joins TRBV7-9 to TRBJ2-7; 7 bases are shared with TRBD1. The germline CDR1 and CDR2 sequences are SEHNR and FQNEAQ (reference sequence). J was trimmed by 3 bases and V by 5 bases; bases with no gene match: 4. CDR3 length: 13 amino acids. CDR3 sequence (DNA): TGTGCCAGCAGCACCCGGGACAGCTACGAGCAGTACGTC. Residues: CASSTRDSYEQYV.

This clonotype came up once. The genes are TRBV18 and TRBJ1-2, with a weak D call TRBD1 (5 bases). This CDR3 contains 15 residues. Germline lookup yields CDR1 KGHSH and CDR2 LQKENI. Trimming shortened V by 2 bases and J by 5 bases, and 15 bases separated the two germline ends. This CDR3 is CASSPSDGDRYGYTF. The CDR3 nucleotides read TGTGCCAGCTCACCATCAGACGGGGACCGTTATGGCTACACCTTC.

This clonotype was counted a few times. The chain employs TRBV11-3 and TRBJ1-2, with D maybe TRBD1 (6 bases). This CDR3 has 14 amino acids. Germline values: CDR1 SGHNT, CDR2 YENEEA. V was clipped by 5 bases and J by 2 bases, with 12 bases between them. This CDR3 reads CASSASTGNYGYTF. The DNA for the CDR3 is TGTGCCAGCAGCGCCTCAACAGGGAACTATGGCTACACCTTC.

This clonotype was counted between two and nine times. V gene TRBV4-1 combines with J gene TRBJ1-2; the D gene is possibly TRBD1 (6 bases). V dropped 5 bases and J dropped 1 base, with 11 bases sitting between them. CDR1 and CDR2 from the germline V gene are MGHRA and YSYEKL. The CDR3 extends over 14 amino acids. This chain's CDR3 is CASSFRTDNYGYTF. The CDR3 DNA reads TGCGCCAGCAGCTTCCGGACAGATAACTATGGCTACACCTTC.

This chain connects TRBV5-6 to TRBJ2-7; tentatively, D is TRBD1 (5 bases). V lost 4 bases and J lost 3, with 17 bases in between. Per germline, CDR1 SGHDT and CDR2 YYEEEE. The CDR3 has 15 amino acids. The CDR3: CASSRNRNPVYEQYF. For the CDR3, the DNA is TGTGCCAGCAGCCGGAACAGGAACCCTGTCTACGAGCAGTACTTC.

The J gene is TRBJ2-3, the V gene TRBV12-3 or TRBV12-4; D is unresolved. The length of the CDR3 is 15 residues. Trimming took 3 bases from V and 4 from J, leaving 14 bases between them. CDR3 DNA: TGTGCCAGCAGTTTCCTCGGTGAGCCTTCAGATACGCAGTATTTT. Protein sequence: CASSFLGEPSDTQYF.

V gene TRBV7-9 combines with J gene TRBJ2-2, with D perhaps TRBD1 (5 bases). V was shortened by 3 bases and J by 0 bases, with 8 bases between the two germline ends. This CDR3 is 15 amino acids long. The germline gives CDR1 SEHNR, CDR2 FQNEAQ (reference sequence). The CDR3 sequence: CASSLRQTNTGELFF. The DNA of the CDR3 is TGTGCCAGCAGCTTGAGACAGACGAACACCGGGGAGCTGTTTTTT.

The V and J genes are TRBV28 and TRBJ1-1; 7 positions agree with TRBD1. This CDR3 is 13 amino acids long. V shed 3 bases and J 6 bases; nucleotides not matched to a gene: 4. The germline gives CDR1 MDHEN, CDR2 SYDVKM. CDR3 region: CASSFQGGPEAFF. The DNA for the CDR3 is TGTGCCAGCAGTTTCCAGGGGGGACCTGAAGCTTTCTTT. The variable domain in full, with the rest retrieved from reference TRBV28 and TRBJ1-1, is DVKVTQSSRYLVKRTGEKVFLECVQDMDHENMFWYRQDPGLGLRLIYFSYDVKMKEKGDIPEGYSVSREKKERFSLILESASTNQTSMYLCASSFQGGPEAFFGQGTRLTVV.

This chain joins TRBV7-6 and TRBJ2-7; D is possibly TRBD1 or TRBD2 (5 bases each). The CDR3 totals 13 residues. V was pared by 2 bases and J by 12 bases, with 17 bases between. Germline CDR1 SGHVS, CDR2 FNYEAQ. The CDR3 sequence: CASSLIGETDLYV. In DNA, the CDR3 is TGTGCCAGCAGCTTAATAGGGGAGACGGATTTGTACGTC.

The CDR3 loop reads CASSLIAGDTQYF. In DNA form, the CDR3 reads TGCGCCAGCAGCTTGATAGCAGGAGATACGCAGTATTTT. This chain joins TRBV5-1 and TRBJ2-3; D not resolved. V shed 1 base and J shed 5 bases, with 8 bases lying between them. CDR3 length: 13 residues. Per germline, CDR1 SGHRS and CDR2 YFSETQ.

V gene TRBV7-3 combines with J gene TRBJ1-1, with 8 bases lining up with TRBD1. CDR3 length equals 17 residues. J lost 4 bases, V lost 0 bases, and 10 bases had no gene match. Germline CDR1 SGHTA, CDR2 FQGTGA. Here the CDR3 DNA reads TGTGCCAGCAGCTTAACTAACTCAGGGGGCGGGGTCACTGAAGCTTTCTTT. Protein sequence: CASSLTNSGGGVTEAFF.

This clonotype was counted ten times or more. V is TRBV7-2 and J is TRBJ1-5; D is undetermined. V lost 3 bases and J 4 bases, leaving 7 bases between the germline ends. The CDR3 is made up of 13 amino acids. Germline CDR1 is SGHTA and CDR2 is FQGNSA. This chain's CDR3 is CASSFRANQPQHF. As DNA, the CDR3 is TGTGCCAGCAGCTTTCGGGCGAATCAGCCCCAGCATTTT.

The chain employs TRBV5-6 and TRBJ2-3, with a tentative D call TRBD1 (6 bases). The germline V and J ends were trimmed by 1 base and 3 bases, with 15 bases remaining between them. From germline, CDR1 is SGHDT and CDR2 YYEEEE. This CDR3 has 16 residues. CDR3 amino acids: CASSLNTGSRTDTQYF. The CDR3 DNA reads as TGTGCCAGCAGCTTGAACACAGGGAGTAGGACAGATACGCAGTATTTT. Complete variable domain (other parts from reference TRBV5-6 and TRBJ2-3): DAGVTQSPTHLIKTRGQQVTLRCSPKSGHDTVSWYQQALGQGPQFIFQYYEEEERQRGNFPDRFSGHQFPNYSSELNVNALLLGDSALYLCASSLNTGSRTDTQYFGPGTRLTVL.

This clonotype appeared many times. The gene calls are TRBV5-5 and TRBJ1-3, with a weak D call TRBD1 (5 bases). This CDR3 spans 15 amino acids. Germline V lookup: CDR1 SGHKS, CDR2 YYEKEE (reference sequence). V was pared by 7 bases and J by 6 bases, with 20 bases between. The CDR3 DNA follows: TGTGCCAGCCACCAATCGGGGACCCCTATAAACACCATATATTTT. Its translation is CASHQSGTPINTIYF.

The CDR3 bases are TGTGCCAGCAGCTTAACGCTAACTAGCGGGGGTGACGGGGAGCTGTTTTTT. Protein product: CASSLTLTSGGDGELFF. The rearrangement links TRBV7-3 to TRBJ2-2, with 11 bases matching TRBD2. CDR1 SGHTA and CDR2 FQGTGA come from the germline V gene. With 0 bases clipped from V and 7 bases from J, the junction kept 7 bases outside the gene matches. The CDR3 sequence is 17 residues long.

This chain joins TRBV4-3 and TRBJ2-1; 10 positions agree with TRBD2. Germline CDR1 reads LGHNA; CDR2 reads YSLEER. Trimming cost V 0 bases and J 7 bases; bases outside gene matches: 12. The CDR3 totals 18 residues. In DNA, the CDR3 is TGCGCCAGCAGCCAAGATCCTTCAGCGGGGGGGCTTCGTAATGAGCAGTTCTTC. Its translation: CASSQDPSAGGLRNEQFF.

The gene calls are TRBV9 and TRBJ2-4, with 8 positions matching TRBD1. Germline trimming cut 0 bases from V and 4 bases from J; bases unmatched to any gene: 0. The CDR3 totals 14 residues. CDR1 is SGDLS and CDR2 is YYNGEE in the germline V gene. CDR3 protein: CASSVGTGKNIQYF. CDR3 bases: TGTGCCAGCAGCGTAGGGACAGGGAAAAACATTCAGTACTTC.

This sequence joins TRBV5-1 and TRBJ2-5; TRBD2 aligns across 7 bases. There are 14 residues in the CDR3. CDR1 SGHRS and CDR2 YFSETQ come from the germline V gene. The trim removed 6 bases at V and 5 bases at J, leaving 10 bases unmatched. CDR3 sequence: CASTEWTSRETQYF. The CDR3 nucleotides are TGCGCCAGCACCGAGTGGACTAGTCGGGAGACCCAGTACTTC.

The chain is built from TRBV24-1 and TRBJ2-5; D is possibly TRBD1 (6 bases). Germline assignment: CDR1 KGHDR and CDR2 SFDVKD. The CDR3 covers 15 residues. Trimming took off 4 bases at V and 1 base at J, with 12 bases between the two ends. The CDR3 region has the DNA TGTGCCACCAGTGACCCCAGGGGCGCCCAAGAGACCCAGTACTTC. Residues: CATSDPRGAQETQYF.

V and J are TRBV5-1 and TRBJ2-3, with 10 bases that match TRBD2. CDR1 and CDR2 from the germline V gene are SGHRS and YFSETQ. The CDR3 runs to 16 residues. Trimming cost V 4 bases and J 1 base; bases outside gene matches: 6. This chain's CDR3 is CASSQGAGGGTDTQYF. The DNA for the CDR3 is TGCGCCAGCAGCCAAGGAGCGGGGGGGGGCACAGATACGCAGTATTTT.

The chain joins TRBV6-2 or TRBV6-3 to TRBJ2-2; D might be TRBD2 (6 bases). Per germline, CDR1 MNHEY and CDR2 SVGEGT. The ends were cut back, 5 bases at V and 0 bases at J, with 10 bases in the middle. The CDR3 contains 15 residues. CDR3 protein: CASSPGVTNTGELFF. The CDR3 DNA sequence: TGTGCCAGCAGTCCGGGGGTTACGAACACCGGGGAGCTGTTTTTT.